The next 32 T cell receptor beta chains were all read from a single sample in a study of shared clonotypes between healthy human individuals. TCRdb keeps only in-frame clones here, not all; method: immunoSEQ multiplex PCR. Found here are millions of clones, more than 80% of them singletons; the top ten hold around 0.15%. Sequenced material: naive CD4+ T cells sorted from blood. Subset indicated: CD45RA+ positively selected. These receptors were taken from a man aged 18 to 35 in good health.

The genes are TRBV28 and TRBJ1-4; D possibly corresponds to TRBD1 (5 bases). CDR1 and CDR2 from the germline V gene are MDHEN and SYDVKM. This CDR3 has 11 amino acids. Trimming pared 3 bases from V and 12 bases from J, leaving 8 bases between. The CDR3 DNA follows: TGTGCCAGCAGTTTCGAGACAGAACTGTTTTTT. This translates into CASSFETELFF.

The J gene is TRBJ2-1, the V gene TRBV19; no reliable D call. This CDR3 is 12 amino acids long. V was shortened by 9 bases and J by 3 bases, with 9 bases between the two germline ends. From germline, CDR1 is LNHDA and CDR2 SQIVND (reference sequence). For the CDR3, the DNA is TGTGCCAGCTTGGGCCGCTACAATGAGCAGTTCTTC. It encodes CASLGRYNEQFF.

The chain uses TRBV5-5 and TRBJ1-1, with D hard to call. CDR1 is SGHKS, CDR2 YYEKEE, per germline (reference sequence). The germline V and J ends were trimmed by 0 bases and 1 base, with 13 bases remaining between them. The CDR3 runs 16 residues. CDR3 DNA sequence: TGTGCCAGCAGCTTGGACACTGGACCGTCGAACACTGAAGCTTTCTTT. It is translated as CASSLDTGPSNTEAFF.

This chain joins TRBV29-1 and TRBJ2-7, with D perhaps matching TRBD1 or TRBD2 (6 bases each). Germline CDR1 reads SQVTM; CDR2 reads ANQGSEA. The V end was cut by 6 bases, the J end by 1 base, with 19 bases between. This CDR3 region has 15 residues. The CDR3 nucleotides read TGCAGCGTCAAACGGGGGATGGACAGTTCCTACGAGCAGTACTTC. Translated, it gives CSVKRGMDSSYEQYF.

The rearrangement joins TRBV5-6 to TRBJ2-7; TRBD2 agrees at 9 bases. Germline assignment: CDR1 SGHDT and CDR2 YYEEEE. After removal of 4 bases from V and 4 bases from J, the junction contained 12 bases not matched to a gene. The length of the CDR3 is 16 residues. The CDR3 loop is CASSPQSGRSPYEQYF. The CDR3 DNA reads TGTGCCAGCAGCCCCCAAAGCGGGAGGTCCCCTTACGAGCAGTACTTC.

This sequence joins TRBV5-1 and TRBJ1-2; D possibly corresponds to TRBD1 (6 bases). Germline V gene sequence: CDR1 SGHRS, CDR2 YFSETQ. V was clipped by 0 bases and J by 7 bases, with 13 bases between them. There are 14 residues in the CDR3. The CDR3 is CASSLEVEGGGYTF. CDR3 DNA sequence: TGCGCCAGCAGCTTGGAAGTCGAAGGGGGTGGCTACACCTTC.

Only one count was recorded for this clone. The chain employs TRBV10-3 and TRBJ2-7; 9 nucleotides match TRBD1. The germline V gene encodes CDR1 ENHRY and CDR2 SYGVKD. The CDR3 loop spans 15 amino acids. The trim removed 2 bases at V and 4 bases at J, leaving 6 bases unmatched. The CDR3: CAISEPGTGSYEQYF. The DNA for the CDR3 is TGTGCCATCAGTGAGCCCGGGACAGGGTCTTACGAGCAGTACTTC.

This chain links TRBV19 with TRBJ1-2; 8 bases align to TRBD1. The CDR3 covers 13 residues. The ends lost 2 bases at V and 8 bases at J; junction bases unmatched: 4. Germline V gives CDR1 LNHDA, CDR2 SQIVND (reference sequence). The CDR3: CASSISGGEGYTF. DNA for the CDR3: TGTGCCAGTAGTATATCAGGGGGCGAAGGCTACACCTTC. Variable domain in full (rest from reference TRBV19 and TRBJ1-2): DGGITQSPKYLFRKEGQNVTLSCEQNLNHDAMYWYRQDPGQGLRLIYYSQIVNDFQKGDIAEGYSVSREKKESFPLTVTSAQKNPTAFYLCASSISGGEGYTFGSGTRLTVV.

In this sample, this clone turned up once. V gene TRBV4-1 combines with J gene TRBJ2-1; 7 bases match TRBD2. This CDR3 is 15 amino acids long. CDR1 and CDR2 from the germline V gene are MGHRA and YSYEKL. Trimming at V came to 0 bases and at J to 8 bases, leaving 7 bases not matched to a gene. CDR3 in amino acids: CASSQDQRGGDEQFF. CDR3 DNA: TGCGCCAGCAGCCAAGATCAGCGGGGTGGTGATGAGCAGTTCTTC.

The chain couples TRBV6-6 to TRBJ2-7, with a possible D match to TRBD1 (5 bases). This CDR3 contains 12 residues. The V end lost 5 bases, the J end lost 7 bases, and 12 bases lay between the germline ends. From germline, CDR1 is MNHNY and CDR2 SVGAGI (reference sequence). Here the CDR3 reads CASSEAGWEQYF. The CDR3 region has the DNA TGTGCCAGCAGTGAGGCAGGGTGGGAGCAGTACTTC.

V usage is TRBV7-9 and J usage is TRBJ2-1; TRBD2 is a possible D gene (5 bases). This CDR3 has 13 amino acids. V was clipped by 2 bases and J by 7 bases, with 9 bases between them. CDR1 SEHNR and CDR2 FQNEAQ come from the germline V gene (reference sequence). DNA of the CDR3: TGTGCCAGCAGCTTAACTATAGCGAATGAGCAGTTCTTC. Protein sequence: CASSLTIANEQFF.

The chain joins TRBV7-9 to TRBJ1-2, with D uncertain. Germline loops: CDR1 SEHNR, CDR2 FQNEAQ (reference sequence). This CDR3 has 13 amino acids. Between the trimmed V and J ends, which lost 3 bases and 2 bases, there was a span of 7 bases. In nucleotides, the CDR3 is TGTGCCAGCAGCTTCGGGAAGAACTATGGCTACACCTTC. It specifies CASSFGKNYGYTF.

This sequence joins TRBV5-4 and TRBJ2-5; the match to TRBD1 covers 9 bases. CDR1 is SGHNT and CDR2 is YYREEE in the germline V gene (reference sequence). The CDR3 runs 17 residues. After removal of 0 bases from V and 1 base from J, the junction contained 7 bases not matched to a gene. The CDR3 is CASSLEGRTGAQETQYF. As DNA, the CDR3 is TGTGCCAGCAGCTTGGAGGGGAGGACAGGGGCCCAAGAGACCCAGTACTTC.

The genes are TRBV18 and TRBJ2-4; perhaps TRBD2 as D (6 bases). The germline V gene encodes CDR1 KGHSH and CDR2 LQKENI. This CDR3 contains 14 residues. Deletions cut 3 bases from V and 8 bases from J, with 14 bases between. This chain's CDR3 is CASSPSARGDIQYF. CDR3 DNA sequence: TGTGCCAGCTCACCTTCGGCGCGGGGCGACATTCAGTACTTC.

The chain joins TRBV19 to TRBJ1-5; D call uncertain. CDR1 is LNHDA, CDR2 SQIVND, per germline (reference sequence). This CDR3 comprises 16 residues. V was trimmed by 1 base and J by 0 bases, leaving 10 bases between them. The CDR3 is CASSIGEMHSNQPQHF. The CDR3 DNA sequence: TGTGCCAGTAGTATAGGGGAGATGCATAGCAATCAGCCCCAGCATTTT.

The V call is TRBV6-1, the J call TRBJ2-5; D remains ambiguous. V gave up 7 bases and J gave up 2 bases, with 11 bases separating them. Germline values: CDR1 MNHNS, CDR2 SASEGT. The length of the CDR3 is 13 residues. The chain's CDR3 is CASTTTIQETQYF. The DNA for the CDR3 is TGTGCCAGCACCACGACCATTCAAGAGACCCAGTACTTC.

DNA for the CDR3: TGTGCCTGGAGTGTAGGGACAGGGTTTTACAATGAGCAGTTCTTC. It codes for CAWSVGTGFYNEQFF. J is TRBJ2-1 and V is TRBV30; 9 positions agree with TRBD1. Trimming cost V 0 bases and J 4 bases; bases outside gene matches: 4. Germline values: CDR1 GTSNPN, CDR2 SVGIG (reference sequence). This CDR3 region has 15 residues. The full variable domain, rest sourced from reference TRBV30 and TRBJ2-1, is SQTIHQWPATLVQPVGSPLSLECTVEGTSNPNLYWYRQAAGRGLQLLFYSVGIGQISSEVPQNLSASRPQDRQFILSSKKLLLSDSGFYLCAWSVGTGFYNEQFFGPGTRLTVL.

J is TRBJ1-3 and V is TRBV11-2; D ambiguous. CDR3 length: 16 residues. V was clipped by 3 bases and J by 0 bases, with 12 bases between them. Germline V lookup: CDR1 SGHAT, CDR2 FQNNGV. CDR3 protein: CASSFEMGISGNTIYF. DNA of the CDR3: TGTGCCAGCAGCTTTGAGATGGGAATCTCTGGAAACACCATATATTTT.

This chain links TRBV5-6 with TRBJ2-6; D assignment may be TRBD1 or TRBD2 (5 bases each). Trimming pared 1 base from V and 2 bases from J, leaving 10 bases between. The CDR3 loop spans 16 amino acids. CDR1 SGHDT and CDR2 YYEEEE come from the germline V gene. CDR3 sequence reads: CASSLLRGAGANVLTF. As DNA, the CDR3 is TGTGCCAGCAGCTTGTTGAGGGGCGCTGGGGCCAACGTCCTGACTTTC.

This chain links TRBV5-1 with TRBJ2-1; 9 nucleotides match TRBD1. Germline V CDR1 and CDR2: SGHRS, YFSETQ. The V segment lost 2 bases and the J segment 5 bases; nucleotides outside the gene matches: 5. The CDR3 has 15 amino acids. For the CDR3, the DNA is TGCGCCAGCAGCTTCGGGGGACAGGGTAACAATGAGCAGTTCTTC. Its translation: CASSFGGQGNNEQFF. The variable domain in full, with the rest retrieved from reference TRBV5-1 and TRBJ2-1, is KAGVTQTPRYLIKTRGQQVTLSCSPISGHRSVSWYQQTPGQGLQFLFEYFSETQRNKGNFPGRFSGRQFSNSRSEMNVSTLELGDSALYLCASSFGGQGNNEQFFGPGTRLTVL.

Only one count was recorded for this clone. J is TRBJ1-1 and V is TRBV6-1; 9 bases map to TRBD1. Germline CDR1 is MNHNS and CDR2 is SASEGT. The CDR3 has 18 residues. The junction had 13 bases not matched to a gene; V was cut back by 2 bases and J by 3 bases. The CDR3 here is CASSEFRDRGYRYTEAFF. CDR3 DNA: TGTGCCAGCAGTGAATTTAGAGACAGGGGGTACAGGTACACTGAAGCTTTCTTT.

This rearrangement joins TRBV7-6 to TRBJ2-1; no clear D gene. The germline V and J ends were trimmed by 1 base and 10 bases, with 8 bases remaining between them. In germline, CDR1 is SGHVS, CDR2 FNYEAQ. The CDR3 has 12 residues. CDR3 sequence (DNA): TGTGCCAGCAGCTTAGATCGCTGGGAGCAGTTCTTC. It translates to CASSLDRWEQFF.

V and J are TRBV10-3 and TRBJ2-7; a possible D gene is TRBD1 (6 bases). The V and J ends lost 4 bases and 5 bases respectively, with 12 bases between them. Germline CDR1 reads ENHRY; CDR2 reads SYGVKD. This CDR3 contains 13 residues. CDR3 in DNA: TGTGCCATCAGTGCCTCAGGGGTCCACGAGCAGTACTTC. It yields the protein CAISASGVHEQYF.

Comment on this clone: The sample contains more than one DNA sequence encoding this CDR3. This chain links TRBV5-1 with TRBJ2-7; D unclear. CDR1 is SGHRS, CDR2 YFSETQ, per germline. The V and J ends lost 4 bases and 3 bases respectively, with 5 bases between them. The CDR3 has 11 residues. CDR3 nucleotides: TGCGCCAGCAGCCTCGACTACGAGCAGTACTTC. Amino acids: CASSLDYEQYF. The full variable domain, in which reference TRBV5-1 and TRBJ2-7 provide the parts outside the CDR3, is KAGVTQTPRYLIKTRGQQVTLSCSPISGHRSVSWYQQTPGQGLQFLFEYFSETQRNKGNFPGRFSGRQFSNSRSEMNVSTLELGDSALYLCASSLDYEQYFGPGTRLTVT.

The V and J genes are TRBV15 and TRBJ1-4; the D is unclear. Trimming removed 5 bases from V and 8 bases from J, with 15 bases in between. CDR1 is LNHNV and CDR2 is YYDKDF in the germline V gene (reference sequence). CDR3 size: 14 residues. The CDR3 protein is CATSPTRAAEKLFF. CDR3 sequence (DNA): TGTGCCACCAGCCCAACGAGGGCAGCAGAAAAACTGTTTTTT.

The chain has TRBV9 and TRBJ2-1; D is uncertain. The CDR3 contains 15 residues. Germline-derived CDR1 and CDR2 are SGDLS and YYNGEE. Between the trimmed V and J ends, which lost 1 base and 6 bases, there was a span of 14 bases. The CDR3 DNA reads TGTGCCAGCAGCGTATTCGAGATAAGTGGCAATGAGCAGTTCTTC. Amino acids: CASSVFEISGNEQFF.

This clone is a singleton in its sample. The chain has TRBV28 and TRBJ1-2; 11 nucleotides match TRBD1. Trimming took 8 bases from V and 4 from J; bases not matched to a gene: 9. CDR1 MDHEN and CDR2 SYDVKM come from the germline V gene. CDR3 length: 15 residues. The CDR3 spells CASGWTGGASYGYTF. CDR3 DNA sequence: TGTGCCAGCGGGTGGACAGGGGGCGCATCCTATGGCTACACCTTC.

The rearrangement joins TRBV6-1 to TRBJ1-4; unclear D gene. The CDR3 runs 13 residues. In germline, CDR1 is MNHNS, CDR2 SASEGT. The V end was cut by 6 bases, the J end by 0 bases, with 5 bases between. CDR3 DNA sequence: TGTGCCAGCAGGGTACCAACTAATGAAAAACTGTTTTTT. This translates into CASRVPTNEKLFF.

This chain links TRBV5-5 with TRBJ2-7, with TRBD1 matching 7 bases. The V segment lost 0 bases and the J segment 1 base; nucleotides outside the gene matches: 1. Germline assignment: CDR1 SGHKS and CDR2 YYEKEE (reference sequence). The CDR3 has 14 residues. The CDR3 region is CASSLVGQSYEQYF. CDR3 nucleotides: TGTGCCAGCAGCTTGGTGGGACAGTCCTACGAGCAGTACTTC.

This chain links TRBV7-9 with TRBJ1-1; D unclear. Germline CDR1 is SEHNR and CDR2 is FQNEAQ (reference sequence). The CDR3 is 12 amino acids. V was shortened by 5 bases and J by 5 bases, with 9 bases between the two germline ends. The CDR3 protein is CASSPPGTEAFF. The CDR3 DNA follows: TGTGCCAGCAGCCCTCCTGGGACTGAAGCTTTCTTT.

This clone was recorded only once. Other DNA sequences of this sample code for an identical CDR3. The CDR3 DNA sequence: TGTGCCAGCAGTCTACAGGGGAACACTGAAGCTTTCTTT. Protein sequence: CASSLQGNTEAFF. The genes are TRBV7-9 and TRBJ1-1; D might be TRBD1 (6 bases). Germline V CDR1 and CDR2: SEHNR, FQNEAQ (reference sequence). This CDR3 region has 13 residues. V lost 6 bases and J lost 1, with 9 bases in between.

This clone was picked up a small number of times. This chain connects TRBV10-3 to TRBJ1-4; D unclear. Trimming removed 3 bases at V and 7 bases at J, with 0 bases between. CDR3 length equals 10 residues. Germline V gives CDR1 ENHRY, CDR2 SYGVKD. CDR3 in amino acids: CAISDEKLFF. DNA of the CDR3: TGTGCCATCAGTGATGAAAAACTGTTTTTT.